The 8 T cell receptor beta chains given below trace back to one sample, sequenced in a study of regulatory T cells in long-lasting Graves disease. Libraries of TCR beta came from iRepertoire HTBI primers plus Arm-PCR of CDR3 regions. TCRdb reprocessed the multiplex PCR reads with MiXCR, giving one entry per CDR3 protein. The sample has hundreds of thousands of distinct CDR3 sequences, 18% seen once. The time point here: newly diagnosed GD, antithyroid drugs for less than 3 months. The TCR library used RNA extracted from PBMCs. Sequencing was performed on peripheral blood mononuclear cells (PBMCs), taken at new diagnosis, from a patient treated with antithyroid drugs. Receptor source: a female donor with Graves disease.

This clonotype was detected only a few times. This chain uses TRBV19 with TRBJ2-3; 7 bases fit TRBD2. The trim removed 1 base at V and 4 bases at J, leaving 5 bases unmatched. The CDR3 sequence is 15 residues long. Germline CDR1 LNHDA, CDR2 SQIVND (reference sequence). The CDR3 region is CASSIGSGIADTQYF. The CDR3 region has the DNA TGTGCCAGTAGTATAGGGAGCGGGATAGCAGATACGCAGTATTTT.

The sample holds many counts of this clonotype. V is TRBV19 and J is TRBJ1-1; D may be TRBD1 (6 bases). Germline values: CDR1 LNHDA, CDR2 SQIVND (reference sequence). The CDR3 sequence is 15 residues long. V lost 7 bases to trimming and J lost 4 bases, with 19 bases between them. CDR3 in DNA: TGTGCCAGTATCGACCCCAGGGGATCTGCCACTGAAGCTTTCTTT. Translation: CASIDPRGSATEAFF.

This clonotype appeared many times. V usage is TRBV9 and J usage is TRBJ2-5, with D hard to call. V lost 0 bases, J lost 3 bases, and 6 bases lay in between. CDR1 SGDLS and CDR2 YYNGEE come from the germline V gene. This CDR3 contains 13 residues. The CDR3 nucleotides read TGTGCCAGCAGCGTAGGGCGTGAAGAGACCCAGTACTTC. Amino acids: CASSVGREETQYF.

Many counts were recorded for this clonotype. The chain carries TRBV5-1 and TRBJ2-1; 15 nucleotides align to TRBD2. Trimming took 1 base from V and 8 from J; bases not matched to a gene: 7. Looked up from germline, CDR1 is SGHRS and CDR2 is YFSETQ. The CDR3 extends over 17 amino acids. In DNA form, the CDR3 reads TGCGCCAGCAGCTTGTCGGGACTAGCGGGAGGCGGGGATGAGCAGTTCTTC. Translated: CASSLSGLAGGGDEQFF.

About this clonotype itself: A read error may explain this, as a much larger clone is one base away. The chain couples TRBV12-3 or TRBV12-4 to TRBJ2-1; D is tentatively TRBD1 or TRBD2 (5 bases each). This CDR3 is built from 17 residues. The CDR3 is CTSSSLGTYSSYNEQFF. The CDR3 DNA reads as TGTACCAGCAGTTCACTCGGGACGTACAGCTCCTACAATGAGCAGTTCTTC.

On this clonotype itself: A far larger clone is a single base away, which makes a read error likely. The chain is built from TRBV7-2 and TRBJ2-5; 7 positions match TRBD2. Germline CDR1 is SGHTA and CDR2 is FQGNSA. CDR3 length equals 19 residues. V lost 5 bases, J lost 11 bases, and 29 bases stayed unmatched. This CDR3 is CASSDTARFGGRPPNEQYF. CDR3 DNA sequence: TGTGCCAGCAGCGACACGGCTCGGTTTGGCGGGAGACCGCCCAATGAGCAGTACTTC.

The rearrangement links TRBV7-6 to TRBJ2-7, with 13 positions matching TRBD2. The junction had 14 bases not matched to a gene; V was cut back by 5 bases and J by 4 bases. Germline V CDR1 and CDR2: SGHVS, FNYEAQ. The CDR3 contains 18 residues. The CDR3 bases are TGTGCCAGCAGCCGCCTAGGACTAGCGGGAGTCAAAGGGTACGAGCAGTACTTC. This translates into CASSRLGLAGVKGYEQYF.

This clonotype was recorded many times. The CDR3 protein is CASRATSGRAVVNEQFF. The CDR3 nucleotides are TGTGCCAGCAGGGCGACTAGCGGGAGGGCTGTGGTCAATGAGCAGTTCTTC. The V gene is TRBV6-1, the J gene TRBJ2-1; 14 bases agree with TRBD2. In germline, CDR1 is MNHNS, CDR2 SASEGT. V trimming: 6 bases; J trimming: 6 bases; junction bases outside the gene matches: 10. The CDR3 contains 17 residues.